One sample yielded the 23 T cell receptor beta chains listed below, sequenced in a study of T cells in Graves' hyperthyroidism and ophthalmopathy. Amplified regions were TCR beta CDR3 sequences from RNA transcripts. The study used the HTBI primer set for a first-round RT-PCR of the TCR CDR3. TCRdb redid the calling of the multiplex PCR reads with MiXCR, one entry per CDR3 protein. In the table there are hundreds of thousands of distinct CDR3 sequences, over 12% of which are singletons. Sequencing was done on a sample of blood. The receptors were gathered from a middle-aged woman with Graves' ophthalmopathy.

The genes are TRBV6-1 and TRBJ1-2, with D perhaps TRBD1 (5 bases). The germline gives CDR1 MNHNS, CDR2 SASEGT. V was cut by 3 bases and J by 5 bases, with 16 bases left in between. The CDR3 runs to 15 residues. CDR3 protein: CASSDGTDPFYGYTF. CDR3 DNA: TGTGCCAGCAGTGACGGGACGGATCCCTTTTATGGCTACACCTTC.

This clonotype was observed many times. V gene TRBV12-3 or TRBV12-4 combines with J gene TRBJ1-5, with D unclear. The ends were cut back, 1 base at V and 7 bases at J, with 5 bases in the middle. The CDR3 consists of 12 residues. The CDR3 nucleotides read TGTGCCAGCAGTTTAGGGACCCAGCCCCAGCATTTT. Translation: CASSLGTQPQHF.

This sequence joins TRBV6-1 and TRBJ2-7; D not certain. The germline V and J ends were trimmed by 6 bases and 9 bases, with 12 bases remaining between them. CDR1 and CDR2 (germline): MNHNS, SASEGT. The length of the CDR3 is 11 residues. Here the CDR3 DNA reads TGTGCCAGCAGAACCCAGGTGTGGCAGTACTTC. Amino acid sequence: CASRTQVWQYF.

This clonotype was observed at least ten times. CDR3 loop: CASSFNAGNTEAFF. The CDR3 coding sequence is TGTGCCAGCAGTTTCAACGCGGGGAACACTGAAGCTTTCTTT. V and J are TRBV28 and TRBJ1-1, with D uncertain. The germline V and J ends were trimmed by 3 bases and 1 base, with 9 bases remaining between them. The germline gives CDR1 MDHEN, CDR2 SYDVKM. The CDR3 has 14 residues.

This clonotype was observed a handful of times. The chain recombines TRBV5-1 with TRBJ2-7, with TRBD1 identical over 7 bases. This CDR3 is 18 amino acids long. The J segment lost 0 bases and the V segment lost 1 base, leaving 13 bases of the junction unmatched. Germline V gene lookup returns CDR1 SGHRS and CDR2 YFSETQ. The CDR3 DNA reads TGCGCCAGCAGCTTGTGGTCTAGCCTTCACAGGGGCTCCTACGAGCAGTACTTC. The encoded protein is CASSLWSSLHRGSYEQYF.

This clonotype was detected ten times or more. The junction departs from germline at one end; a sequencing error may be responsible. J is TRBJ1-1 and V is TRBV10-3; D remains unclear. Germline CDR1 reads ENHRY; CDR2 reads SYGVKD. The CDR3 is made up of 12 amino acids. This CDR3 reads CAISESATKAFF. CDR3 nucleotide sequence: TGTGCCATCAGTGAGTCGGCCACTAAAGCTTTCTTT.

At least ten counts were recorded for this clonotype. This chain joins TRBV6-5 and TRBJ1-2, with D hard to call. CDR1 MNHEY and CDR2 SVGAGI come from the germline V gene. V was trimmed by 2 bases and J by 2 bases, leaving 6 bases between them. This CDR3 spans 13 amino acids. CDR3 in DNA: TGTGCCAGCAGTTACGATAGAAACTATGGCTACACCTTC. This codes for CASSYDRNYGYTF.

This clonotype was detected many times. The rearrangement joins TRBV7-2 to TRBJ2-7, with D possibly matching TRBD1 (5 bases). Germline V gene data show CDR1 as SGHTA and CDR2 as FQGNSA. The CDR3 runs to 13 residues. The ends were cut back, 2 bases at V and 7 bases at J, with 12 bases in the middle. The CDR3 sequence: CASSLSGLSEQYF. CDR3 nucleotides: TGTGCCAGCAGCTTATCAGGGTTGAGTGAGCAGTACTTC.

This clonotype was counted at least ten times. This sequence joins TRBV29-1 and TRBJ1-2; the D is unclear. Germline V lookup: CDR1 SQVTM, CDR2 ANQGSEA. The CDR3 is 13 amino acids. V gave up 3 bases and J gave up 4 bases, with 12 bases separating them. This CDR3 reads CSVDETKSYGYTF. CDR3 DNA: TGCAGCGTTGACGAGACGAAATCCTATGGCTACACCTTC.

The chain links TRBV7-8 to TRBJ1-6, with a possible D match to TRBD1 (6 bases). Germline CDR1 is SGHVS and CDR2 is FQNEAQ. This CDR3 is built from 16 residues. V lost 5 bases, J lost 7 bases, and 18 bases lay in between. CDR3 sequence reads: CASSLPAGARNSPLHF. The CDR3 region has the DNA TGTGCCAGCAGCCTACCGGCAGGGGCTCGGAATTCACCCCTCCACTTT.

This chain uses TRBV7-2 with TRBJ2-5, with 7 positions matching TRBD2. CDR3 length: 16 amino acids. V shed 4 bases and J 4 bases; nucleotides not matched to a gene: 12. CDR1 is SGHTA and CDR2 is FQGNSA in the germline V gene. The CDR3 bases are TGTGCCAGCAGCTCCCAACGCGCGGGAGTGCGAGAGACCCAGTACTTC. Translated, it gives CASSSQRAGVRETQYF.

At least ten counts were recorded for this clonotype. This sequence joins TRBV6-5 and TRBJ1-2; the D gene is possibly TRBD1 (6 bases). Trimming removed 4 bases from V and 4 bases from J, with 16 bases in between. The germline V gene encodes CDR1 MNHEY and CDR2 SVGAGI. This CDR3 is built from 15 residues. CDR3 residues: CASSFQQGLGYGYTF. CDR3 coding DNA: TGTGCCAGCAGTTTCCAACAGGGTTTGGGCTATGGCTACACCTTC.

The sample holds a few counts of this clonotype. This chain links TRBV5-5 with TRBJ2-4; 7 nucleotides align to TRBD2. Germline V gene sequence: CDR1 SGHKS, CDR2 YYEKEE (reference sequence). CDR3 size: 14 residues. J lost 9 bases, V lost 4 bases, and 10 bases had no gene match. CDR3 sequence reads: CASSEYPGGSIQYF. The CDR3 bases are TGTGCCAGCAGCGAATACCCGGGAGGAAGCATTCAGTACTTC.

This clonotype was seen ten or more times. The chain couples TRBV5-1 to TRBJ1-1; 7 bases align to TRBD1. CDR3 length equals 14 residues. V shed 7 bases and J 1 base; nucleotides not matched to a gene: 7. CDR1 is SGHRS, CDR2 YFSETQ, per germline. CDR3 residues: CASAPPGGNTEAFF. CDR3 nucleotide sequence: TGCGCCAGCGCCCCCCCAGGGGGGAACACTGAAGCTTTCTTT.

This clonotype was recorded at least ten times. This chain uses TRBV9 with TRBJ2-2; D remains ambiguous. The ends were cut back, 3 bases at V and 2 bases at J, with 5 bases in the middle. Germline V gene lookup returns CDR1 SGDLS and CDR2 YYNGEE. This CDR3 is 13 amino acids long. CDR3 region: CASSAHNTGELFF. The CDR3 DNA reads TGTGCCAGCAGCGCGCATAACACCGGGGAGCTGTTTTTT.

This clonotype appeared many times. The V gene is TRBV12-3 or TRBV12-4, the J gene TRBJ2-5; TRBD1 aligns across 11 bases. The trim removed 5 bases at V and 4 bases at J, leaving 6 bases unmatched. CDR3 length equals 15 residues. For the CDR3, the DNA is TGTGCCAGCAGTAGGGGACAGGGGGGATCAGAGACCCAGTACTTC. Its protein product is CASSRGQGGSETQYF.

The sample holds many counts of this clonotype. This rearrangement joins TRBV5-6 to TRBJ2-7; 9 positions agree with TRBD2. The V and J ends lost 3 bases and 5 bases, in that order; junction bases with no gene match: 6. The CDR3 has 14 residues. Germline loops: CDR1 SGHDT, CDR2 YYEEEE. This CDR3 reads CASSSLAGTDEQYF. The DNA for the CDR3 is TGTGCCAGCAGCTCCCTAGCGGGAACCGACGAGCAGTACTTC. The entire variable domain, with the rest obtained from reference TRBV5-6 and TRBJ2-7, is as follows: DAGVTQSPTHLIKTRGQQVTLRCSPKSGHDTVSWYQQALGQGPQFIFQYYEEEERQRGNFPDRFSGHQFPNYSSELNVNALLLGDSALYLCASSSLAGTDEQYFGPGTRLTVT.

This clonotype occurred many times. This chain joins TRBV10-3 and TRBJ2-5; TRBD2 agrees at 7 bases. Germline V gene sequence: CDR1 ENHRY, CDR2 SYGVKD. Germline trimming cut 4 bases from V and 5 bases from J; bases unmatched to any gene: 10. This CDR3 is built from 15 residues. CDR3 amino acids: CAISGGGKVKETQYF. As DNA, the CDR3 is TGTGCCATCAGTGGGGGGGGAAAGGTGAAGGAGACCCAGTACTTC.

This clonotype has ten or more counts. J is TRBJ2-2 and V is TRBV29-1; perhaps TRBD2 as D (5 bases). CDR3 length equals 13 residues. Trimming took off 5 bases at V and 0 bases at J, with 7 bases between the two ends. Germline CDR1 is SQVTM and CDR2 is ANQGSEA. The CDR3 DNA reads TGCAGCGTTACTAGGCCGAACACCGGGGAGCTGTTTTTT. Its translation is CSVTRPNTGELFF.

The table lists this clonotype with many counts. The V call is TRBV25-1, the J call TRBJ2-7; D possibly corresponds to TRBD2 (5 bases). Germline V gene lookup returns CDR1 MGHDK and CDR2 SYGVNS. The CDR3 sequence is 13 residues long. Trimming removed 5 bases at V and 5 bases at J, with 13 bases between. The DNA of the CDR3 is TGTGCCAGCAGTTGGGGAGATGGAAACGAGCAGTACTTC. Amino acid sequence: CASSWGDGNEQYF.

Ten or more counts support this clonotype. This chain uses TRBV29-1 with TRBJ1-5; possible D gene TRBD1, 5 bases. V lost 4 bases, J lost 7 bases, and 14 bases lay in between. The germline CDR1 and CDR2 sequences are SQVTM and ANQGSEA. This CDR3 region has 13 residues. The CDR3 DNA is TGCAGCGTTGCGGGGCAGGGCAGGCAGCCCCAGCATTTT. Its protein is CSVAGQGRQPQHF.

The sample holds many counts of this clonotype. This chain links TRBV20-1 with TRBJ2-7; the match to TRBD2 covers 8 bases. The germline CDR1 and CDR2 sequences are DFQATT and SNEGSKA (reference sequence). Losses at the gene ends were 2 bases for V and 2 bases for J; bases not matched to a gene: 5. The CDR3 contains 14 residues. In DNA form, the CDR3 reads TGCAGTGCTAGACGGGGGGGAGGGACCTACGAGCAGTACTTC. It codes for CSARRGGGTYEQYF.

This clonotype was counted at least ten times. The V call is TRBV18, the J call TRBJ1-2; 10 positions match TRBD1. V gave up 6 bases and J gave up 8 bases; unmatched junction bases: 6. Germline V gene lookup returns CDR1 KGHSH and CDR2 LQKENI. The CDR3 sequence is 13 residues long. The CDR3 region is CASSPDRGRGYTF. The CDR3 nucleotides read TGTGCCAGCTCCCCAGACAGGGGGCGAGGCTACACCTTC.